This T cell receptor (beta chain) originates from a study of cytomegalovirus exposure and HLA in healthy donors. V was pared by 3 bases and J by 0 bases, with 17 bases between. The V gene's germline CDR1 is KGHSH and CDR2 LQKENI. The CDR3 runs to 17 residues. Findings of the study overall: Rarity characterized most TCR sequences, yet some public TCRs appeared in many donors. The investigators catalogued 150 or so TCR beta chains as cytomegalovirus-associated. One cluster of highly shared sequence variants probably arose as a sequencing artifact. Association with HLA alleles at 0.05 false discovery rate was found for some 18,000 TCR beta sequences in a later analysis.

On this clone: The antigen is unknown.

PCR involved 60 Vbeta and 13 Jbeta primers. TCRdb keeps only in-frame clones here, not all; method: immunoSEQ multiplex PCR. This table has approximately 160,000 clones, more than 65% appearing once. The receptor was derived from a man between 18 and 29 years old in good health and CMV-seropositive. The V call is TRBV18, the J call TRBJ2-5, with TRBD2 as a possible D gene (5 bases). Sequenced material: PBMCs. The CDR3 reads CASSPSRVPSDQETQYF. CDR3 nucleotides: TGTGCCAGCTCACCGTCGAGGGTTCCGTCCGACCAAGAGACCCAGTACTTC.